Sequencing of this TCR beta chain was carried out in a study of OX40 agonist ivuxolimab in advanced cancers. Overall study context: The study treated patients with ivuxolimab, an agonistic anti-OX40 (CD134) antibody.

Whole-study findings and limits: Among the lowest peripheral clonal expansion occurred in 0.1-3.0 mg/kg partial responders. Clonal expansion was seen in CD4+ and CD8+ blood T cells by week 6 at 0.1 to 3.0 mg/kg.

This clone has more than one count but fewer than ten. Its cognate antigen is unknown. The CDR3 covers 15 residues. With V trimmed by 6 bases and J by 2 bases, 6 bases remained unmatched. CDR1 and CDR2 (germline): SEHNR, FQNEAQ (reference sequence). Measured with immunoSEQ multiplex PCR; TCRdb has only the in-frame clones, and not every one. The sample gives under 70,000 clones, 65% to 85% of which show up once; nearly 4.5% is in the top ten. This receptor was taken from an adult with an advanced solid tumor such as melanoma, head and neck, liver or kidney cancer. The input for sequencing was CD4+ or CD8+ T cells sorted from blood, taken in a trial of the OX40 agonist ivuxolimab. The gene calls are TRBV7-9 and TRBJ2-1, with 8 bases that match TRBD1. CDR3 amino acids: CASSLTGVPYNEQFF. The CDR3 bases are TGTGCCAGCAGTCTGACAGGGGTCCCCTACAATGAGCAGTTCTTC.